This T cell receptor beta chain derives from a study of CD8 T cells in ankylosing spondylitis (dated by TCRdb to about 2017). About the study as a whole: T cell receptor beta repertoires were profiled in healthy donors and ankylosing spondylitis patients so that disease-linked TCR variants could be found. The full study cohort was made up of under 30 ankylosing spondylitis patients and fewer than 120 healthy donors. Samples of peripheral blood were taken, and for ankylosing spondylitis patients, synovial fluid was collected as well.

Synovial fluid samples were paired with blood samples taken from the same ankylosing spondylitis patients. Details on this clonotype: It lacks a known antigen. One end of the junction fails to match germline, which may point to a read error.

What the study reported, not specific to this receptor: A TCR beta motif made up of several highly homologous amino acid variants appeared to be characteristic of blood from ankylosing spondylitis patients. The disease-linked clones were reported as significantly enriched in matched synovial fluid samples from ankylosing spondylitis patients. The disease-linked clones had a CD8+ phenotype and were found at relatively low frequencies in peripheral blood. Some of the motif variants had been reported before in the synovial fluid and blood of reactive arthritis patients, a finding that suggests common disease-initiation mechanisms.

Sequences ENHRY (CDR1) and SYGVKD (CDR2) are obtained from the germline V gene. The CDR3 goes from the cysteine to the phenylalanine over 15 residues. The kept DNA is CDR3 alone, 45 bases in frame from the first base. The data were produced on an Illumina HiSeq 2500. Quantitative 5'-RACE with molecular barcodes was the method used to prepare the TCR beta libraries. The study's own analysis went as follows. To identify disease-linked TCR variants, a new computational method was used, one built on a probabilistic model of VDJ rearrangement. TCRdb reanalyzed the raw reads on its own, using fastp at Q25 for trimming and MiXCR for clone calling, and kept in-frame beta chains. Every distinct CDR3 protein forms one entry, paired with its most common genes and DNA. The V and J calls were not made by the authors but by TCRdb's processing. The sample data list some 39,000 distinct CDR3 sequences, and around an eighth of these were observed just once. The top ten constitute less than 35% of the sample.

The specimen sequenced was synovial fluid, either unsorted or a sorted T cell fraction (not recorded which). In this chain, TRBV10-3 is recombined with TRBJ2-2; the D gene cannot be resolved beyond TRBD1 or TRBD2, each matching 5 bases. The sequence was collected from a male donor with ankylosing spondylitis. The CDR3 sequence is CTIPRGTANTGDLFF. The nucleotide sequence is TGTACCATCCCTAGAGGGACGGCGAACACCGGGGATCTGTTTTTT.